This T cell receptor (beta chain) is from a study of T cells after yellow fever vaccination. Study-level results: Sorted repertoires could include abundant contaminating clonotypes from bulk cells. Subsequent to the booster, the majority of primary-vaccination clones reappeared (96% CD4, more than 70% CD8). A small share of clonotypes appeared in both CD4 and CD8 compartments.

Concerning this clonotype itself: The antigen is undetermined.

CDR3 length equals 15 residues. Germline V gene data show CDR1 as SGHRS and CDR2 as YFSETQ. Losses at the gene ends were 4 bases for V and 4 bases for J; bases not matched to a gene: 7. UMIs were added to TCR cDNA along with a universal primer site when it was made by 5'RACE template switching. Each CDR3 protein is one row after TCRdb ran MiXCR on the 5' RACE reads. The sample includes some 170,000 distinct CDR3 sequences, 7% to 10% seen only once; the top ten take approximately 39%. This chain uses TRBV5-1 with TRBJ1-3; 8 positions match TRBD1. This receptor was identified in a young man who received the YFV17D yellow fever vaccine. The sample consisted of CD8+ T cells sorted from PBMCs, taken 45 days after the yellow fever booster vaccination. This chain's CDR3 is CASSTGTGEGNTIYF. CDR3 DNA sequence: TGCGCCAGCAGCACAGGGACAGGCGAAGGAAACACCATATATTTT.